This TCR beta chain was sequenced for a study of metastatic and nonmetastatic thyroid tumors. As for the study in general: Patients with malignant and benign thyroid disease provided blood and tumor or nodule tissue, whose repertoires were compared.

Judged by abundance, this clone is medium-sized. Its antigen is unidentified. Study results and caveats: It was reportedly found that TCR beta diversity was significantly higher in malignant thyroid tumors than in benign nodules, a difference seen in both blood and tumor samples.

Thyroid surgery had not been preceded by any treatment in any patient. TCRdb used MiXCR to call clones anew from the PCR reads. The sample consists of around 30,000 clones, under 25% of them appearing once. Sequenced sample: blood. The sequence derives from a female donor with papillary thyroid cancer or a benign thyroid nodule (not recorded which). Some clones in this sample may be carry-over from other donors' samples.

Here the CDR3 DNA reads TGTGCCAGCAGTTTAGGGGGTCAGTCTGGAAACACCATATATTTT. It codes for CASSLGGQSGNTIYF. J is TRBJ1-3 and V is TRBV28, with a weak D call TRBD1 (5 bases). Germline CDR1 and CDR2: MDHEN and SYDVKM. The CDR3 length is 15 residues. V dropped 2 bases and J dropped 1 base, with 9 bases sitting between them.